The clone carrying this T cell receptor (beta chain) was observed a single time. Its antigen is still unknown. The CDR3 consists of 14 residues. Germline loops: CDR1 SQVTM, CDR2 ANQGSEA. Trimming removed 3 bases at V and 0 bases at J, with 9 bases between. This specimen comes from a study of T cell clones after liver transplantation. About the study: Graft-donor-reactive sequences were compared with third-party-reactive TCRbeta sequences from pre-transplant mixed lymphocyte reactions. Three of eight recipients were HCV-positive; others had non-autoimmune, non-viral indications.

Here immunoSEQ multiplex PCR was the method, and the copy in TCRdb shows in-frame clones only, minus some. The sample comprises about 100,000 clones, approximately 78% of which are singletons, and about 0.89% rests with the top ten. General study findings and limits: A significant post-transplant drop in circulating graft-donor-reactive CD4 TCRbeta sequences occurred in most of the 8 subjects.

Sequences were derived from CD4+ T cells from blood, sampled before liver transplant. The V call is TRBV29-1, the J call TRBJ2-1; either TRBD1 or TRBD2 may supply D (5 bases each). The receptor was derived from a human donor who received a liver transplant. The CDR3 protein is CSVEGDSSYNEQFF. CDR3 bases: TGCAGCGTTGAGGGGGATAGCTCCTACAATGAGCAGTTCTTC.